This T cell receptor (beta chain) was sequenced during a study of cytomegalovirus exposure and HLA in healthy donors. At the level of the study: Inside one of the first data releases sat 80 million to 95 million unique TCRs taken from HLA-typed donors.

The primer mix had 60 Vbeta and 13 Jbeta primers. In the original processing: An analysis that came later counted 80 million or so unique TCR beta chains, around 12 million shared. TCRdb's table, derived via immunoSEQ multiplex PCR, lists solely in-frame clones and lacks some. V and J calls and clone size are given by that table; D and trimming were obtained from the DNA. The table includes 150,000 or so clones, under 80% detected once. Whole-study results and caveats: Analysis performed later showed TCR beta chains linked to HLA being more clonally expanded than equally common others. Cytomegalovirus association was assigned to 150 to 200 TCR beta chains.

In regard to this clone: The antigen remains undetermined.

This CDR3 contains 14 residues. Looked up from germline, CDR1 is MRHNA and CDR2 is SNTAGT. V was shortened by 3 bases and J by 6 bases, with 14 bases between the two germline ends. The rearrangement links TRBV6-4 to TRBJ1-2, with D hard to call. Material: PBMCs. The clonotype was recovered from a female donor in good health and CMV-seronegative. CDR3 sequence: CASSEWSGRNGYTF. The CDR3 DNA follows: TGTGCCAGCAGTGAATGGAGTGGCAGAAATGGCTACACCTTC.